Each of the 20 T cell receptor beta chains below was sequenced from the same sample in a study of stem cell transplantation in POMP-related autoinflammatory disease (dated by TCRdb to the early 2020s). The label giving this sample's time point can be read as: after hematopoietic stem cell transplant. Library preparation employed the immunoSEQ multiplex PCR assay. TCRdb mirrors the immuneACCESS table, restricted to in-frame sequences. Some clones are absent from its copies; in checked studies, under half trace to an unresolved V gene, and the reason for the others is unknown. The sample has tens of thousands of clones on record, roughly 93% of them singletons. 0.5% to 0.75% of the sample comes from the top ten. Sequencing was performed on CD4+ T cells from PBMCs, taken after stem cell transplantation. The receptors derive from a human patient with POMP-related autoinflammation and immune dysregulation (PRAID). Following transplantation, part of the T cell population may be supplied by the graft donor rather than the patient.

The V and J genes are TRBV7-8 and TRBJ2-5, with D perhaps TRBD1 (6 bases). CDR1 and CDR2 (germline): SGHVS, FQNEAQ. The CDR3 covers 14 residues. The V end was cut by 7 bases, the J end by 4 bases, with 16 bases between. As DNA, the CDR3 is TGTGCCAGCAACCTGGGCAGGGGATTAGAGACCCAGTACTTC. It yields the protein CASNLGRGLETQYF.

The chain couples TRBV30 to TRBJ2-7, with 9 positions matching TRBD2. The germline gives CDR1 GTSNPN, CDR2 SVGIG (reference sequence). There are 14 residues in the CDR3. The V and J ends lost 0 bases and 4 bases, in that order; junction bases with no gene match: 4. The DNA of the CDR3 is TGTGCCTGGAGTGTTACTAGCGGGCCTTACGAGCAGTACTTC. Its translation is CAWSVTSGPYEQYF.

A single count supports this clone. The chain is built from TRBV5-1 and TRBJ1-5; D uncertain. V lost 4 bases and J 0 bases, leaving 17 bases between the germline ends. Germline V lookup: CDR1 SGHRS, CDR2 YFSETQ. This CDR3 spans 17 amino acids. The CDR3 region is CASSAVVAGYSNQPQHF. The CDR3, as DNA: TGCGCCAGCAGCGCTGTTGTGGCAGGCTATAGCAATCAGCCCCAGCATTTT.

The chain carries TRBV24-1 and TRBJ2-2; 7 positions agree with TRBD1. The V segment lost 4 bases and the J segment 5 bases; nucleotides outside the gene matches: 3. The CDR3 consists of 14 residues. The germline V gene encodes CDR1 KGHDR and CDR2 SFDVKD. Here the CDR3 reads CATSDPTGTGELFF. CDR3 nucleotides: TGTGCCACCAGTGACCCGACAGGGACCGGGGAGCTGTTTTTT.

The chain links TRBV29-1 to TRBJ2-7; D remains ambiguous. The germline V and J ends were trimmed by 6 bases and 10 bases, with 22 bases remaining between them. The CDR3 totals 13 residues. From germline, CDR1 is SQVTM and CDR2 ANQGSEA. CDR3 sequence: CSVANRRNREQYF. Here the CDR3 DNA reads TGCAGCGTCGCCAACCGACGGAACCGCGAACAGTACTTC.

This sequence joins TRBV11-3 and TRBJ2-3; D uncertain. V dropped 3 bases and J dropped 4 bases, with 8 bases sitting between them. Per the germline V gene, CDR1 is SGHNT and CDR2 is YENEEA. The CDR3 contains 13 residues. The DNA for the CDR3 is TGTGCCAGCAGCTTTTCCCAGGCAGATACGCAGTATTTT. Its protein is CASSFSQADTQYF. The whole variable domain, filled in from reference TRBV11-3 and TRBJ2-3, reads EAGVVQSPRYKIIEKKQPVAFWCNPISGHNTLYWYLQNLGQGPELLIRYENEEAVDDSQLPKDRFSAERLKGVDSTLKIQPAELGDSAVYLCASSFSQADTQYFGPGTRLTVL.

The rearrangement links TRBV6-5 to TRBJ2-5, with 11 bases identical to TRBD1. Germline-derived CDR1 and CDR2 are MNHEY and SVGAGI. Trimming cost V 1 base and J 2 bases; bases outside gene matches: 0. The CDR3 is 15 residues long. As DNA, the CDR3 is TGTGCCAGCAGTTACTGGGACAGGGGGCAAGAGACCCAGTACTTC. Translation gives CASSYWDRGQETQYF.

The gene calls are TRBV5-4 and TRBJ2-7, with D hard to call. The V end was cut by 1 base, the J end by 6 bases, with 17 bases between. This CDR3 region has 15 residues. From germline, CDR1 is SGHNT and CDR2 YYREEE (reference sequence). The CDR3 DNA follows: TGTGCCAGCAGCTTGAGCGTCAGGAAGAATGGCGAGCAGTACTTC. This codes for CASSLSVRKNGEQYF.

The CDR3 reads CSVTRTYEQYF. The CDR3 DNA reads as TGCAGCGTTACCAGAACCTACGAGCAGTACTTC. The chain links TRBV29-1 to TRBJ2-7, with unresolved D. The CDR3 sequence is 11 residues long. The V gene lost 5 bases and the J gene lost 2 bases, with 7 bases spanning the gap. Germline CDR1 and CDR2: SQVTM and ANQGSEA.

The chain couples TRBV9 to TRBJ2-5; D is unclear. CDR1 and CDR2 from the germline V gene are SGDLS and YYNGEE. The CDR3 consists of 13 residues. Trimming shortened V by 0 bases and J by 4 bases, and 7 bases separated the two germline ends. As DNA, the CDR3 is TGTGCCAGCAGCGTAGGGGTTGGAGAGACCCAGTACTTC. Protein sequence: CASSVGVGETQYF. Variable domain in full (rest from reference TRBV9 and TRBJ2-5): DSGVTQTPKHLITATGQRVTLRCSPRSGDLSVYWYQQSLDQGLQFLIQYYNGEERAKGNILERFSAQQFPDLHSELNLSSLELGDSALYFCASSVGVGETQYFGPGTRLLVL.

With respect to this clone: This sample also contains other DNA sequences that code for the same CDR3. The rearrangement joins TRBV19 to TRBJ1-4, with a tentative D call TRBD1 (6 bases). V was cut by 6 bases and J by 0 bases, with 8 bases left in between. The CDR3 spans 14 residues. Germline V gene lookup returns CDR1 LNHDA and CDR2 SQIVND (reference sequence). CDR3 residues: CASRTGATNEKLFF. In DNA, the CDR3 is TGTGCCAGTAGGACAGGCGCAACTAATGAAAAACTGTTTTTT. Based on the CDR3 plus reference TRBV19 and TRBJ1-4, the full variable domain is DGGITQSPKYLFRKEGQNVTLSCEQNLNHDAMYWYRQDPGQGLRLIYYSQIVNDFQKGDIAEGYSVSREKKESFPLTVTSAQKNPTAFYLCASRTGATNEKLFFGSGTQLSVL.

The chain is built from TRBV28 and TRBJ2-7; 7 nucleotides line up with TRBD2. V was pared by 5 bases and J by 2 bases, with 6 bases of the junction left unmatched. Germline CDR1 is MDHEN and CDR2 is SYDVKM. The CDR3 sequence is 14 residues long. CDR3 DNA sequence: TGTGCCAGCAGTCCAGGGACTACCCCCTACGAGCAGTACTTC. This sequence encodes CASSPGTTPYEQYF.

The chain is built from TRBV5-4 and TRBJ2-3; a possible D gene is TRBD2 (7 bases). Germline values: CDR1 SGHNT, CDR2 YYREEE (reference sequence). Trimming removed 5 bases at V and 4 bases at J, with 17 bases between. The CDR3 has 15 residues. The CDR3 DNA follows: TGTGCCAGCAGTATAATAGGGGGGGCCTCAGATACGCAGTATTTT. Amino acid sequence: CASSIIGGASDTQYF.

The chain has TRBV18 and TRBJ2-6; TRBD1 matches 7 bases. V lost 1 base and J lost 0; bases outside the gene matches: 3. Germline lookup yields CDR1 KGHSH and CDR2 LQKENI. The CDR3 has 17 residues. The CDR3 DNA follows: TGTGCCAGCTCACCACAGGGGGCTCCCTCTGGGGCCAACGTCCTGACTTTC. It codes for CASSPQGAPSGANVLTF.

The chain combines TRBV4-1 with TRBJ2-1, with 8 nucleotides matching TRBD2. The CDR3 has 17 residues. Germline trimming cut 4 bases from V and 2 bases from J; bases unmatched to any gene: 10. Germline lookup yields CDR1 MGHRA and CDR2 YSYEKL. The CDR3 protein is CASSLLSGTRTYNEQFF. DNA for the CDR3: TGCGCCAGCAGCCTCCTCTCCGGGACTAGAACCTACAATGAGCAGTTCTTC.

DNA for the CDR3: TGTGCCTGGAGCAGGGTGGGAGTTGATTCACCCCTCCACTTT. This codes for CAWSRVGVDSPLHF. The rearrangement links TRBV30 to TRBJ1-6, with TRBD1 as a possible D gene (5 bases). Trimming cost V 3 bases and J 8 bases, with 14 bases left between them. The CDR3 spans 14 residues. The germline V gene encodes CDR1 GTSNPN and CDR2 SVGIG (reference sequence).

This chain joins TRBV27 and TRBJ2-6; TRBD1 matches at 10 bases. The CDR3 covers 17 residues. The junction had 6 bases not matched to a gene; V was cut back by 6 bases and J by 1 base. CDR1 MNHEY and CDR2 SMNVEV come from the germline V gene (reference sequence). The chain's CDR3 is CASSPGQGLSGANVLTF. The CDR3 DNA reads as TGTGCCAGCAGCCCGGGACAGGGGTTATCTGGGGCCAACGTCCTGACTTTC.

The chain employs TRBV7-7 and TRBJ1-1; no clear D. Germline V gene lookup returns CDR1 SSHAT and CDR2 FNYEAQ (reference sequence). The CDR3 contains 13 residues. Trimming took 5 bases from V and 1 from J, leaving 8 bases between them. In nucleotides, the CDR3 is TGTGCCAGCAGCGTCACCTGGAACACTGAAGCTTTCTTT. This translates into CASSVTWNTEAFF.

J is TRBJ1-1 and V is TRBV15; D might be TRBD1 (6 bases). There are 13 residues in the CDR3. Trimming cost V 1 base and J 10 bases, with 13 bases left between them. Germline CDR1 and CDR2: LNHNV and YYDKDF (reference sequence). CDR3 in DNA: TGTGCCACCAGCAGAGGTGACAGGTCTGCAGCTTTCTTT. Translating gives CATSRGDRSAAFF.

V is TRBV3-1 (or the pseudogene TRBV3-2) and J is TRBJ1-1; D is undetermined. Germline V gives CDR1 LGHDT, CDR2 YNNKEL (reference sequence). V was trimmed by 0 bases and J by 11 bases, leaving 10 bases between them. CDR3 length equals 12 residues. CDR3 loop: CASSQEVGAAFF. As DNA, the CDR3 is TGTGCCAGCAGCCAAGAAGTGGGTGCCGCTTTCTTT.